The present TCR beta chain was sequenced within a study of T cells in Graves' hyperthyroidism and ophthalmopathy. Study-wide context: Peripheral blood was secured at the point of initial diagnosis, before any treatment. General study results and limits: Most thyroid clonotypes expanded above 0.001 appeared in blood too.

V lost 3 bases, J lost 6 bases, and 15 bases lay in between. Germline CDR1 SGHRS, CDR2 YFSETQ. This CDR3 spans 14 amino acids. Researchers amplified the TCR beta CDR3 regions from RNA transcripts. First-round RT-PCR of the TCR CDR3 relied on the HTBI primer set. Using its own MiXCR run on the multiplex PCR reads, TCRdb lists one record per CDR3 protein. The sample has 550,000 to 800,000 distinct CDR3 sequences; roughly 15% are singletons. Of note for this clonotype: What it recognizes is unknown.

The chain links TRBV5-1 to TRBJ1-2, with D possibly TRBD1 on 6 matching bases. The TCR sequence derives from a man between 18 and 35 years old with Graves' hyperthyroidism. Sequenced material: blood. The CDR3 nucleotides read TGCGCCAGCAGCTCACCCTCGGGGGCTGATGGCTACACCTTC. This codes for CASSSPSGADGYTF.